A selection of T cell receptor beta chains follows, all from one sample in a study of blood T cell repertoires in COVID-19. The method was immunoSEQ multiplex PCR; TCRdb's version includes in-frame clones alone and lacks a portion of them. The sample includes about 240,000 clones, about 80% seen only once; the top ten take roughly 9.6%. The sequenced sample consisted of peripheral blood. The receptors were sampled from a woman over 75 with acute or convalescent COVID-19. Each CDR3 is given with its conserved first and last residue. D genes are given only for firm matches. The size field is filled for only some rows; it gives once, few, many or a size class.

D: TRBD2
J: TRBJ2-3
V: TRBV2
size: .
DNA: TGTGCCAGCAGTGGGCGGGGGGGAAGAGATACGCAGTATTTT
CDR3: CASSGRGGRDTQYF

D: .
J: TRBJ2-2
V: TRBV7-2
size: .
DNA: TGTGCCAGTAGCCTGAGACAACCGCCGAACACCGGGGAGCTGTTTTTT
CDR3: CASSLRQPPNTGELFF

D: .
J: TRBJ1-2
V: TRBV28
size: .
DNA: TGTGCCAGCAGTTCCCCGGGCACCGCGGGATATGGCTACACCTTC
CDR3: CASSSPGTAGYGYTF

D: .
J: TRBJ1-1
V: TRBV28
size: .
DNA: TGTGCCAGCAGTCCCCCGGGATGGAACACTGAAGCTTTCTTT
CDR3: CASSPPGWNTEAFF

D: .
J: TRBJ1-5
V: TRBV30
size: .
DNA: TGTGCCTGGAGTGTAGGGGGGGGGCCCCAGCATTTT
CDR3: CAWSVGGGPQHF

D: .
J: TRBJ1-1
V: TRBV6-5
size: .
DNA: TGTGCCAGCAGTTACAGGGAGGTGGGGAACACTGAAGCTTTCTTT
CDR3: CASSYREVGNTEAFF

D: TRBD1
J: TRBJ2-6
V: TRBV7-8
size: .
DNA: TGTGCCAGCAGCTTAAGGGGGCCTGGGGCCAACGTCCTGACTTTC
CDR3: CASSLRGPGANVLTF

D: .
J: TRBJ2-5
V: TRBV11-1
size: .
DNA: TGTGCCAGCAGCTTTGATCCGGGTAGAGGGGAGACCCAGTACTTC
CDR3: CASSFDPGRGETQYF

D: TRBD1
J: TRBJ2-6
V: TRBV3-1/TRBV3-2
size: once
DNA: TGTGCCAGCAGCCAATGGGACAGTTCCTCTGGGGCCAACGTCCTGACTTTC
CDR3: CASSQWDSSSGANVLTF

D: TRBD1
J: TRBJ1-2
V: TRBV9
size: .
DNA: TGTGCCAGCAGCGTAGGCATCAATGGGGCAGGGGGGAATGTAGGCTACACCTTC
CDR3: CASSVGINGAGGNVGYTF

D: .
J: TRBJ1-5
V: TRBV3-1/TRBV3-2
size: .
DNA: TGTGCCAGCAGCCCCAGGGGCAATCAGCCCCAGCATTTT
CDR3: CASSPRGNQPQHF

D: .
J: TRBJ1-1
V: TRBV29-1
size: .
DNA: TGCAGCGGCAGGGAGAACACTGAAGCTTTCTTT
CDR3: CSGRENTEAFF

D: TRBD2
J: TRBJ2-5
V: TRBV5-1
size: few
DNA: TGCGCCAGCAGCGCCGGGACTAGCGGGTTCAGCTTAACAGAGACCCAGTACTTC
CDR3: CASSAGTSGFSLTETQYF

D: TRBD1
J: TRBJ1-3
V: TRBV9
size: .
DNA: TGTGCCAGCAGCCCGGACAGGGCGTTGAACACCATATATTTT
CDR3: CASSPDRALNTIYF

D: .
J: TRBJ2-7
V: TRBV10-1
size: .
DNA: TGCGCCAGCAGTGATTCGGGGAGACAGTACTTC
CDR3: CASSDSGRQYF

D: .
J: TRBJ2-2
V: TRBV3-1/TRBV3-2
size: .
DNA: TGTGCCAGCAGCCAGGGGGGAGCCGGGACGGCCACCGGGGAGCTGTTTTTT
CDR3: CASSQGGAGTATGELFF

D: .
J: TRBJ1-1
V: TRBV5-6
size: .
DNA: TGTGCCAGCAGCGCGGACAGAGCGATTGAAGCTTTCTTT
CDR3: CASSADRAIEAFF

D: TRBD1
J: TRBJ1-1
V: TRBV27
size: .
DNA: TGTGCCAGCAGTTTAATGGGAGGACAGGGAGCGACTGAAGCTTTCTTT
CDR3: CASSLMGGQGATEAFF

D: .
J: TRBJ2-6
V: TRBV18
size: .
DNA: TGTGCCAGCTCCCCCGGACAGTTCTCTGGGGCCAACGTCCTGACTTTC
CDR3: CASSPGQFSGANVLTF

D: .
J: TRBJ2-7
V: TRBV5-1
size: .
DNA: TGCGCCAGCAGCTTCAGTCTTGGCGGAAGCTACGAGCAGTACTTC
CDR3: CASSFSLGGSYEQYF

D: TRBD1
J: TRBJ2-7
V: TRBV6-5
size: .
DNA: TGTGCCAGCAGTCCGGACAGGGTCCTCTCCTACGAGCAGTACTTC
CDR3: CASSPDRVLSYEQYF

D: TRBD1
J: TRBJ1-6
V: TRBV7-9
size: .
DNA: TGTGCCAGCAGCGCCGGACAGGGAAATTCACCCCTCCACTTT
CDR3: CASSAGQGNSPLHF

D: .
J: TRBJ2-1
V: TRBV5-1
size: .
DNA: TGCGCCAGCAGCCCCCGGGACAAGTCCTACAATGAGCAGTTCTTC
CDR3: CASSPRDKSYNEQFF

D: TRBD2
J: TRBJ2-2
V: TRBV4-2
size: .
DNA: TGTGCCAGCAGCCGAAGCGGGGGGGTGGAGGGGGAGCTGTTTTTT
CDR3: CASSRSGGVEGELFF